This TCR beta chain was sequenced for a study of T cell repertoires in cytomegalovirus infection. Study in general: CMV epitopes in the study were HLA-C-restricted (recently identified) and HLA-B-restricted (well studied). It can be stated that public TCR beta signatures indicated CMV infection as well as a matching HLA type.

The study, taken as a whole, reports: Pooled public TCR beta family frequency picked out CMV carriers with the relevant HLA.

Each CDR3 protein gets one entry after TCRdb re-called the reads with MiXCR. The sample has 250,000 to 300,000 distinct CDR3 sequences, 20% to 25% seen once; the top ten hold around 20%. In its sample, this clonotype was seen many times. The antigen is not known. V lost 5 bases, J lost 2 bases, and 18 bases lay in between. CDR3 length: 16 residues. Germline assignment: CDR1 MNHNS and CDR2 SASEGT. This TCR came from a human donor in good health (CMV status not recorded). Some clones in this sample may be carry-over from other donors' samples. The material was cultured PBMCs, obtained from culture after CMV antigen stimulation. V usage is TRBV6-1 and J usage is TRBJ1-1; no firm D call. CDR3 protein: CASSTDAVGGNTEAFF. Here the CDR3 DNA reads TGTGCCAGCAGTACCGACGCGGTTGGTGGTAACACTGAAGCTTTCTTT.